The 8 T cell receptor beta chains below all came from one sample that was sequenced in a study of CD8 T cells in Susac syndrome. Random hexamers were used to reverse transcribe the RNA input (about 0.45 to 1 ug). One entry per CDR3 protein, called by TCRdb with MiXCR from the immunoSEQ multiplex PCR reads. The sample has around 190,000 distinct CDR3 sequences; roughly 96% are singletons. The source material was CD4+ T cells from PBMCs. These TCRs come from a human donor in good health.

This clonotype was recorded only once. The J gene is TRBJ2-6, the V gene TRBV27, with D perhaps matching TRBD1 (6 bases). Per the germline V gene, CDR1 is MNHEY and CDR2 is SMNVEV (reference sequence). The CDR3 consists of 17 residues. With 7 bases removed from V and 1 base from J, the gap between germline ends came to 17 bases. This CDR3 is CASTQGLRPSGANVLTF. Written as DNA, the CDR3 is TGTGCCAGCACTCAGGGGCTCCGTCCGTCTGGGGCCAACGTCCTGACTTTC.

This chain links TRBV9 with TRBJ2-1, with TRBD2 as a possible D gene (5 bases). Germline values: CDR1 SGDLS, CDR2 YYNGEE. V was cut by 0 bases and J by 7 bases, with 14 bases left in between. The CDR3 consists of 15 residues. The chain's CDR3 is CASSVAGGNFNEQFF. CDR3 coding DNA: TGTGCCAGCAGCGTAGCTGGAGGTAACTTTAATGAGCAGTTCTTC.

V gene TRBV12-3 or TRBV12-4 combines with J gene TRBJ2-5, with 10 bases fitting TRBD1. The J segment lost 5 bases and the V segment lost 6 bases, leaving 6 bases of the junction unmatched. This CDR3 contains 14 residues. CDR3 sequence: CASSRLDRGETQYF. The CDR3 coding sequence is TGTGCCAGCAGCCGATTGGACAGGGGGGAGACCCAGTACTTC.

The gene calls are TRBV7-9 and TRBJ2-7; no clear D gene. The CDR3 is 12 amino acids. In germline, CDR1 is SEHNR, CDR2 FQNEAQ (reference sequence). V gave up 5 bases and J gave up 3 bases, with 8 bases separating them. This CDR3 is CASSPGFYEQYF. DNA for the CDR3: TGTGCCAGCAGCCCCGGGTTCTACGAGCAGTACTTC.

Details on this clonotype: An end of the junction does not agree with germline; a read error may underlie this. This rearrangement joins TRBV7-9 to TRBJ2-7, with D uncertain. Germline V CDR1 and CDR2: SEHNR, FQNEAQ (reference sequence). The CDR3 is 12 residues long. CDR3 loop: CASSLVSDEQYF. CDR3 nucleotides: TGTGCCAGCAGTTTAGTCTCCGACGAGCAGTACTTC.

The chain has TRBV25-1 and TRBJ2-1, with D perhaps TRBD1 (6 bases). V was clipped by 8 bases and J by 2 bases, with 13 bases between them. Germline V CDR1 and CDR2: MGHDK, SYGVNS. This CDR3 is built from 14 residues. This chain's CDR3 is CASRTEYTYNEQFF. The CDR3 coding sequence is TGTGCCAGCCGGACAGAGTACACCTACAATGAGCAGTTCTTC.

This clonotype showed up just once. The genes are TRBV30 and TRBJ1-4; 10 bases are shared with TRBD1. The CDR3 covers 15 residues. The J segment lost 7 bases and the V segment lost 4 bases, leaving 9 bases of the junction unmatched. Germline CDR1 reads GTSNPN; CDR2 reads SVGIG (reference sequence). CDR3 coding DNA: TGTGCCTGGACAAGACCCGGGACAGGGGTTGAAAAACTGTTTTTT. This codes for CAWTRPGTGVEKLFF.

The rearrangement links TRBV4-3 to TRBJ2-1; possibly TRBD2 for D (7 bases). From germline, CDR1 is LGHNA and CDR2 YSLEER. CDR3 length equals 14 residues. Trimming left V 1 base short and J 7 bases short, with 11 bases between. Here the CDR3 reads CASSQVGGANEQFF. The DNA of the CDR3 is TGCGCCAGCAGCCAAGTGGGGGGGGCTAATGAGCAGTTCTTC.